This TCR beta chain came from a study of CD8 T cells in Susac syndrome. Study-wide points: The study's TCR sequencing and HLA analysis covered a relatively small number of individuals, and the study acknowledged this.

As regards this clonotype: Its antigen is currently unknown.

V dropped 1 base and J dropped 1 base, with 8 bases sitting between them. This CDR3 is 15 amino acids long. CDR1 and CDR2 from the germline V gene are SGHRS and YFSETQ. An input of roughly 0.5 to 1 ug of RNA was subjected to reverse transcription using random hexamers. Multiplex PCR with immunoSEQ amplified the TCR beta CDR3 across 54 Vbeta and 13 Jbeta. MiXCR, applied by TCRdb to the immunoSEQ multiplex PCR reads, yields one record per CDR3 protein. The sample holds about 140,000 distinct CDR3 sequences; approximately 94% are singletons and the top ten take around 0.08%. Healthy donors, matched for age and sex, constituted the control group. It was negative isolation that provided the CD8+ and CD4+ T cells, whereas TEMRA cells were enriched by FACS.

V usage is TRBV5-1 and J usage is TRBJ2-2, with D possibly matching TRBD2 (5 bases). The receptor comes from a human donor in good health. The sequenced material came from CD4+ T cells from PBMCs. The chain's CDR3 is CASSLIRGNTGELFF. The CDR3 DNA follows: TGCGCCAGCAGCTTGATACGGGGGAACACCGGGGAGCTGTTTTTT.